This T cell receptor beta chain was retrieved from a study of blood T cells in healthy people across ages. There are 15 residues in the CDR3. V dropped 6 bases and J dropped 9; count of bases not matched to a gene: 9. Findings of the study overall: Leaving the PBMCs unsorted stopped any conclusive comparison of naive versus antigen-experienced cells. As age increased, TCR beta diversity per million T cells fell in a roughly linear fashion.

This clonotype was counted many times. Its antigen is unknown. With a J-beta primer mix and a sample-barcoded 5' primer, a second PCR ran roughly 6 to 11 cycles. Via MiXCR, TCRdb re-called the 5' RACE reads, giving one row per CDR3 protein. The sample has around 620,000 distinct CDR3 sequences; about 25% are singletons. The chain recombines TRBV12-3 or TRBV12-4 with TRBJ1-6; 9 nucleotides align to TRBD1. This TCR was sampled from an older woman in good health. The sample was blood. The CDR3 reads CASRKQTGGPSPLHF. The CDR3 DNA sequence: TGTGCCAGCAGAAAACAAACAGGGGGCCCTTCACCCCTCCACTTT.